The present T cell receptor beta chain was sequenced within a study of response to subunit inactivated influenza vaccine. Study-level results: After each seasonal influenza vaccination, few new T cells are recruited, the authors suggested.

This clonotype has more than one count but fewer than ten. What it binds is unknown. The CDR3 is 16 amino acids. The V and J ends lost 0 bases and 1 base respectively, with 13 bases between them. Germline V gene data show CDR1 as DFQATT and CDR2 as SNEGSKA (reference sequence). TCRdb processed the RT-PCR reads anew with MiXCR; each CDR3 protein has one entry. Of hundreds of thousands of distinct CDR3 sequences listed, about 25% are singletons. Sequencing used CD4+ T cells sorted from PBMCs, obtained roughly 5 days after vaccination. The gene calls are TRBV20-1 and TRBJ2-1; weak D call: TRBD2 (6 bases). This receptor was obtained from a man between 45 and 60 years old who received an inactivated influenza vaccine. CDR3 in amino acids: CSARDPAGSSYNEQFF. The DNA of the CDR3 is TGCAGTGCTAGAGATCCCGCGGGGAGTTCCTACAATGAGCAGTTCTTC.